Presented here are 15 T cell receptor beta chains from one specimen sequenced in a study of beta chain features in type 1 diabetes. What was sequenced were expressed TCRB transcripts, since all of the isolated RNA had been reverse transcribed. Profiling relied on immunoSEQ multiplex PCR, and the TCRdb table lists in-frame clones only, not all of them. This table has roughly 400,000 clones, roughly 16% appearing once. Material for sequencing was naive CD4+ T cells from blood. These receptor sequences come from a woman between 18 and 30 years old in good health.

In DNA form, the CDR3 reads TGTGCCTTTAGTAGCGGCCCCTACGAGCAGTACTTC. This gives the protein CAFSSGPYEQYF. V usage is TRBV30 and J usage is TRBJ2-7; D is perhaps TRBD2 (6 bases). The CDR3 contains 12 residues. V was cut by 7 bases and J by 2 bases, with 12 bases left in between. CDR1 and CDR2 from the germline V gene are GTSNPN and SVGIG (reference sequence).

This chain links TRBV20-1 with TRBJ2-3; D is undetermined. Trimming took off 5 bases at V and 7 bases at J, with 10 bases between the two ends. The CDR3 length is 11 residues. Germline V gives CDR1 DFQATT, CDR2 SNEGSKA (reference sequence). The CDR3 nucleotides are TGCAGTGCTTTCCAGGAATATACGCAGTATTTT. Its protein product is CSAFQEYTQYF.

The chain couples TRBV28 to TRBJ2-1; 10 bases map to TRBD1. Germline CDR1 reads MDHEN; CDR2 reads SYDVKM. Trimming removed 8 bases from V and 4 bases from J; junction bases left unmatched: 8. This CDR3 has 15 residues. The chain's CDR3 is CASPPGTGDYNEQFF. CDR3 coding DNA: TGTGCCAGCCCTCCTGGGACAGGGGATTACAATGAGCAGTTCTTC.

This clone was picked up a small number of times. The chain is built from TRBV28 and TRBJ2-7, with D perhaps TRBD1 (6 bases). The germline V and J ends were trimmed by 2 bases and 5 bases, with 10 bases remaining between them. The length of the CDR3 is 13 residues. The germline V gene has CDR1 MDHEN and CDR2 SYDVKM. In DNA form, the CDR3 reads TGTGCCAGCAGTTTACGACAGGTCCACGAGCAGTACTTC. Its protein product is CASSLRQVHEQYF.

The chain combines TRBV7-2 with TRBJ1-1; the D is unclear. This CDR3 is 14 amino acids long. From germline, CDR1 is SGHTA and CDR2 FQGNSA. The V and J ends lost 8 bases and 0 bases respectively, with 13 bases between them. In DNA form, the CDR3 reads TGTGCCAGCCATGAGGGATCAATGAACACTGAAGCTTTCTTT. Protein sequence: CASHEGSMNTEAFF.

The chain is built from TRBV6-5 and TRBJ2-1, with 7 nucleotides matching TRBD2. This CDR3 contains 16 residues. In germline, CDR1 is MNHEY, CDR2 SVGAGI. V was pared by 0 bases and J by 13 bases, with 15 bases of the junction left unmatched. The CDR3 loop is CASSYSHRGWEGGQFF. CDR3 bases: TGTGCCAGCAGTTACTCCCACCGGGGGTGGGAGGGAGGTCAGTTCTTC.

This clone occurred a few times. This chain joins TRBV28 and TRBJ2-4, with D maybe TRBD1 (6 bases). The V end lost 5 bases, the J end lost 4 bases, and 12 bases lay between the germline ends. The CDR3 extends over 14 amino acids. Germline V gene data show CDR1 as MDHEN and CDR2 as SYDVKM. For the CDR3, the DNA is TGTGCCAGCAGTACGGGACACCTGAAAAACATTCAGTACTTC. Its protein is CASSTGHLKNIQYF.

CDR3 in DNA: TGTGCCAGCAGCTTAGTCGGCACAGGTGGAACTGAAGCTTTCTTT. Translation gives CASSLVGTGGTEAFF. The chain combines TRBV7-8 with TRBJ1-1; tentatively, D is TRBD1 (5 bases). V shed 1 base and J shed 5 bases, with 14 bases lying between them. This CDR3 contains 15 residues. From germline, CDR1 is SGHVS and CDR2 FQNEAQ. Using reference TRBV7-8 and TRBJ1-1 for the parts outside the CDR3, the full variable domain is GAGVSQSPRYKVAKRGQDVALRCDPISGHVSLFWYQQALGQGPEFLTYFQNEAQLDKSGLPSDRFFAERPEGSVSTLKIQRTQQEDSAVYLCASSLVGTGGTEAFFGQGTRLTVV.

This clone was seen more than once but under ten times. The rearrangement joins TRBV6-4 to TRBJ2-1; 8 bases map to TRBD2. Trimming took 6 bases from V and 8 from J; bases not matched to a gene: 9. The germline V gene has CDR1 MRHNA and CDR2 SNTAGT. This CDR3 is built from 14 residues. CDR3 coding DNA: TGTGCCAGCAGCCCCGGACTAGCCTCCTATGAGCAGTTCTTC. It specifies CASSPGLASYEQFF.

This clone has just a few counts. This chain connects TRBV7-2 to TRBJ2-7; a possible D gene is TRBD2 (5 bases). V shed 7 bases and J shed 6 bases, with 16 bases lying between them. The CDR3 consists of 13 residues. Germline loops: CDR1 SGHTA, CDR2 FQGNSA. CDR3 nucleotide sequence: TGTGCCAGCACCCTATCCGGAGGTTCCGAGCAGTACTTC. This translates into CASTLSGGSEQYF.

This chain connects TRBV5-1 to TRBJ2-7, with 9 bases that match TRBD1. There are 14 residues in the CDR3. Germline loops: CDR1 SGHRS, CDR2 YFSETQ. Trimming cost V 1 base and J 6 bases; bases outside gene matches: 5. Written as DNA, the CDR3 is TGCGCCAGCAGCTTGTGGGACAGGGACCCCGAGCAGTACTTC. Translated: CASSLWDRDPEQYF.

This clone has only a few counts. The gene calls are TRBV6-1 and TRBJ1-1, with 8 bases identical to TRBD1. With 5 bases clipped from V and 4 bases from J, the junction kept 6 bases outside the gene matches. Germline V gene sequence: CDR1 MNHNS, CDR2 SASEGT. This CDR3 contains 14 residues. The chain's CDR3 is CASSLQGGGTEAFF. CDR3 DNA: TGTGCCAGCAGTCTACAGGGGGGCGGCACTGAAGCTTTCTTT.

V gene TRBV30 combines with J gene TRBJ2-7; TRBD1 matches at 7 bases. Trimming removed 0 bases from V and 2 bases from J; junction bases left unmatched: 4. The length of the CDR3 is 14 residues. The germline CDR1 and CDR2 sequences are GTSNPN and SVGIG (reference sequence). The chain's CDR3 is CAWSVLQGAYEQYF. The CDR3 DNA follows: TGTGCCTGGAGTGTTTTGCAGGGGGCCTACGAGCAGTACTTC. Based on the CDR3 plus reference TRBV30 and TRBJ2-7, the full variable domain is SQTIHQWPATLVQPVGSPLSLECTVEGTSNPNLYWYRQAAGRGLQLLFYSVGIGQISSEVPQNLSASRPQDRQFILSSKKLLLSDSGFYLCAWSVLQGAYEQYFGPGTRLTVT.

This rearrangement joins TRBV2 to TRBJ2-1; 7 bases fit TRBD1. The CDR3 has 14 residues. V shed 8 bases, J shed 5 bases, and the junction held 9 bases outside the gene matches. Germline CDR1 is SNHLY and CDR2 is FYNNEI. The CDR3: CASQTLDRDNEQFF. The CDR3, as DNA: TGTGCCAGCCAGACCCTCGACAGGGACAATGAGCAGTTCTTC.

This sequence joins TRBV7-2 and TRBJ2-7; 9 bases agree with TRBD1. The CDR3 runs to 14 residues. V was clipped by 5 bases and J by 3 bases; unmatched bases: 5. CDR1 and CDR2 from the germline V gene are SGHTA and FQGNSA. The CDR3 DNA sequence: TGTGCCAGCAGCATCCCGGGACAGGGCTACGAGCAGTACTTC. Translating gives CASSIPGQGYEQYF.